Shown below are 18 T cell receptor beta chains from a single sample sequenced in a study of blood T cell repertoires in COVID-19. TCRdb keeps only in-frame clones here, not all; method: immunoSEQ multiplex PCR. The sample gives 200,000 or so clones, around 89% of which show up once; approximately 8.1% is in the top ten. Material for sequencing was PBMCs or T cells enriched from blood (not recorded which). Receptor source: a woman between 18 and 29 years old who had recovered from COVID-19.

The V call is TRBV5-4, the J call TRBJ2-1; no clear D gene. The CDR3 totals 16 residues. The V end lost 2 bases, the J end lost 3 bases, and 15 bases lay between the germline ends. Per germline, CDR1 SGHNT and CDR2 YYREEE (reference sequence). CDR3 in DNA: TGTGCCAGCAGCTTTGATGGCCTTCAAAACTACAATGAGCAGTTCTTC. Its translation is CASSFDGLQNYNEQFF.

V gene TRBV12-3 or TRBV12-4 combines with J gene TRBJ1-2, with D possibly being TRBD1 (5 bases). The CDR3 is 13 residues long. V lost 5 bases to trimming and J lost 2 bases, with 9 bases between them. The CDR3 is CASSLQENYGYTF. In DNA form, the CDR3 reads TGTGCCAGCAGTCTACAGGAGAACTATGGCTACACCTTC.

The chain recombines TRBV5-6 with TRBJ2-7, with D perhaps TRBD1 (6 bases). CDR3 size: 14 residues. Per the germline V gene, CDR1 is SGHDT and CDR2 is YYEEEE. V shed 4 bases and J shed 7 bases, with 18 bases lying between them. The CDR3 is CASSIRGNSGEQYF. Here the CDR3 DNA reads TGTGCCAGCAGCATCAGGGGAAATTCGGGAGAGCAGTACTTC.

The chain links TRBV29-1 to TRBJ1-2, with 7 bases aligning to TRBD1. Germline V gives CDR1 SQVTM, CDR2 ANQGSEA. Trimming took 3 bases from V and 3 from J; bases not matched to a gene: 7. The CDR3 length is 14 residues. The chain's CDR3 is CSVDGDRDYYGYTF. The CDR3 DNA reads as TGCAGCGTTGATGGCGACAGGGACTACTATGGCTACACCTTC.

The rearrangement joins TRBV30 to TRBJ1-6; D is undetermined. The CDR3 has 14 residues. V was cut by 3 bases and J by 0 bases, with 6 bases left in between. Germline CDR1 and CDR2: GTSNPN and SVGIG (reference sequence). CDR3 sequence (DNA): TGTGCCTGGAGGCTTAGCTCCTATAATTCACCCCTCCACTTT. It yields the protein CAWRLSSYNSPLHF.

This clone was observed a handful of times. The V call is TRBV21-1, the J call TRBJ2-7; the D call in the table, TRBD2, was not verified against the DNA. TRBV21-1 is classified as a pseudogene. The CDR3 spans 14 residues. CDR3 loop: CASSPQGLPYEQYF. In DNA, the CDR3 is TGTGCCAGCAGCCCCCAGGGACTACCATACGAGCAGTACTTC.

V gene TRBV18 combines with J gene TRBJ2-3; D not certain. The CDR3 is 13 amino acids. Germline CDR1 is KGHSH and CDR2 is LQKENI. With 3 bases removed from V and 6 bases from J, the gap between germline ends came to 10 bases. CDR3 sequence: CASSPQRRDTQYF. The CDR3 DNA reads as TGTGCCAGCTCACCCCAGCGCCGGGATACGCAGTATTTT. Variable domain in full (rest from reference TRBV18 and TRBJ2-3): NAGVMQNPRHLVRRRGQEARLRCSPMKGHSHVYWYRQLPEEGLKFMVYLQKENIIDESGMPKERFSAEFPKEGPSILRIQQVVRGDSAAYFCASSPQRRDTQYFGPGTRLTVL.

The rearrangement uses TRBV19 and TRBJ1-2; D might be TRBD1 (6 bases). Germline V gives CDR1 LNHDA, CDR2 SQIVND (reference sequence). V dropped 3 bases and J dropped 8 bases, with 16 bases sitting between them. The CDR3 sequence is 14 residues long. The CDR3 nucleotides are TGTGCCAGTAGTATTTCAGGGGACGACTTGGGCTACACCTTC. As protein: CASSISGDDLGYTF.

The gene calls are TRBV9 and TRBJ1-3, with D tentatively TRBD1 (6 bases). CDR1 is SGDLS and CDR2 is YYNGEE in the germline V gene. V lost 4 bases and J 2 bases, leaving 16 bases between the germline ends. CDR3 length: 16 residues. CDR3 protein: CASSSQGISAGNTIYF. CDR3 sequence (DNA): TGTGCCAGCAGCTCACAGGGAATTTCTGCTGGAAACACCATATATTTT.

This clone was detected a few times. V is TRBV15 and J is TRBJ1-3, with 8 bases fitting TRBD1. The ends lost 2 bases at V and 4 bases at J; junction bases unmatched: 4. Germline V lookup: CDR1 LNHNV, CDR2 YYDKDF (reference sequence). The CDR3 is 15 amino acids. The CDR3 sequence: CATSRTGGEGNTIYF. DNA for the CDR3: TGTGCCACCAGCAGAACAGGGGGGGAAGGAAACACCATATATTTT.

The chain combines TRBV27 with TRBJ2-7, with a possible D match to TRBD1 (7 bases). V gave up 7 bases and J gave up 3 bases, with 22 bases separating them. CDR3 length: 16 amino acids. The germline V gene has CDR1 MNHEY and CDR2 SMNVEV (reference sequence). The CDR3 nucleotides read TGTGCCAGCAAAATCTCATGGAGGGGGCGTTTCTACGAGCAGTACTTC. It translates to CASKISWRGRFYEQYF.

The gene calls are TRBV4-1 and TRBJ1-1; no clear D. The CDR3 is 16 amino acids. CDR1 MGHRA and CDR2 YSYEKL come from the germline V gene. V was cut by 1 base and J by 1 base, with 13 bases left in between. CDR3 amino acids: CASSQGVNGANTEAFF. The CDR3 coding sequence is TGCGCCAGCAGCCAAGGAGTGAACGGAGCGAACACTGAAGCTTTCTTT.

The CDR3, as DNA: TGTGCCTGGAGCCTCGGGAGGGCCACTGAAGCTTTCTTT. The encoded protein is CAWSLGRATEAFF. The V call is TRBV30, the J call TRBJ1-1; D is unresolved. The V gene's germline CDR1 is GTSNPN and CDR2 SVGIG (reference sequence). The length of the CDR3 is 13 residues. The ends were cut back, 3 bases at V and 4 bases at J, with 12 bases in the middle. Full variable domain (remainder filled in from reference TRBV30 and TRBJ1-1): SQTIHQWPATLVQPVGSPLSLECTVEGTSNPNLYWYRQAAGRGLQLLFYSVGIGQISSEVPQNLSASRPQDRQFILSSKKLLLSDSGFYLCAWSLGRATEAFFGQGTRLTVV.

This clone was detected once. The chain combines TRBV11-2 with TRBJ1-4; 7 bases are shared with TRBD1. The germline V gene has CDR1 SGHAT and CDR2 FQNNGV. This CDR3 comprises 16 residues. V shed 1 base, J shed 5 bases, and the junction held 7 bases outside the gene matches. Here the CDR3 reads CASSLVDGTANEKLFF. CDR3 nucleotides: TGTGCCAGCAGCTTAGTTGACGGGACAGCCAATGAAAAACTGTTTTTT. Together with reference TRBV11-2 and TRBJ1-4, the CDR3 gives the full variable domain: EAGVAQSPRYKIIEKRQSVAFWCNPISGHATLYWYQQILGQGPKLLIQFQNNGVVDDSQLPKDRFSAERLKGVDSTLKIQPAKLEDSAVYLCASSLVDGTANEKLFFGSGTQLSVL.

The V and J genes are TRBV6-5 and TRBJ1-2; D ambiguous. The ends were cut back, 2 bases at V and 4 bases at J, with 8 bases in the middle. CDR1 MNHEY and CDR2 SVGAGI come from the germline V gene. The CDR3 sequence is 13 residues long. CDR3 protein: CASSYDNSYGYTF. As DNA, the CDR3 is TGTGCCAGCAGTTACGATAACAGCTATGGCTACACCTTC.

This sequence joins TRBV4-2 and TRBJ2-5; possible D gene TRBD1, 5 bases. V lost 2 bases to trimming and J lost 8 bases, with 18 bases between them. CDR1 is LGHNA and CDR2 is YNFKEQ in the germline V gene. This CDR3 is built from 15 residues. CDR3 bases: TGTGCCAGCAGCCAAAAGGGGCAGGGAACTCAAACCCAGTACTTC. Translating it yields CASSQKGQGTQTQYF.

The rearrangement links TRBV19 to TRBJ1-5; no definite D call. This CDR3 is built from 17 residues. Trimming stripped 7 bases from V and 5 bases from J, with 24 bases between. Germline lookup yields CDR1 LNHDA and CDR2 SQIVND (reference sequence). The CDR3 loop is CASTLSGRVGTDQPQHF. The CDR3 nucleotides read TGTGCCAGTACCCTCTCGGGAAGAGTTGGTACAGATCAGCCCCAGCATTTT.

V usage is TRBV13 and J usage is TRBJ2-1; 10 bases are a match to TRBD1. The CDR3 is 15 amino acids. Germline CDR1 and CDR2: PRHDT and FYEKMQ (reference sequence). The V segment lost 0 bases and the J segment 8 bases; nucleotides outside the gene matches: 4. The CDR3 DNA follows: TGTGCCAGCAGCTTAGGACCGACAGGGGGCGATGAGCAGTTCTTC. Protein product: CASSLGPTGGDEQFF. Filled out from reference TRBV13 and TRBJ2-1, the complete variable domain reads AAGVIQSPRHLIKEKRETATLKCYPIPRHDTVYWYQQGPGQDPQFLISFYEKMQSDKGSIPDRFSAQQFSDYHSELNMSSLELGDSALYFCASSLGPTGGDEQFFGPGTRLTVL.